Below, 10 T cell receptor beta chains from the same sample are listed, as sequenced in a study of molecular identifiers for immune sequencing clone quantification. Via MiXCR, TCRdb re-called the PCR reads, giving one row per CDR3 protein. Counted here are approximately 670,000 distinct CDR3 sequences, approximately 20% occurring once; the ten biggest clones make up about 0.9%. Source material: naive CD8+ T cells from blood, with Jurkat cell RNA spiked in. Described subset: FACS-sorted CD8+CD4-CCR7+CD45RA+ naive T cells. These receptor sequences come from a human donor in good health. Some libraries in this study had Jurkat cell RNA spiked in.

To note about this clonotype: A much larger clone lies a single base off, so this may be a read error. The V call is TRBV20-1, the J call TRBJ1-1; TRBD1 is a possible D gene (5 bases). Deletions cut 2 bases from V and 4 bases from J, with 20 bases between. The CDR3 covers 16 residues. CDR1 is DFQATT, CDR2 SNEGSKA, per germline (reference sequence). The CDR3 region is CSARPFWAGLITEAFF. CDR3 sequence (DNA): TGCAGTGCTAGACCTTTTTGGGCAGGGTTGATCACTGAAGCTTTCTTT.

Only a few counts were recorded for this clonotype. The chain recombines TRBV2 with TRBJ2-7, with 10 bases identical to TRBD1. V lost 4 bases and J lost 2; bases outside the gene matches: 2. Looked up from germline, CDR1 is SNHLY and CDR2 is FYNNEI. The CDR3 loop spans 14 amino acids. The CDR3 region is CASSGDRGAYEQYF. The CDR3 DNA sequence: TGTGCCAGCAGTGGGGACAGGGGAGCCTACGAGCAGTACTTC.

This clonotype was recorded a few times. The CDR3 DNA is TGTGCCAGCAGTTTCGGCGGGAGAACCGGGGAGCTGTTTTTT. Amino acids: CASSFGGRTGELFF. V and J are TRBV12-3 or TRBV12-4 and TRBJ2-2; 7 bases agree with TRBD2. This CDR3 is 14 amino acids long. V lost 3 bases and J lost 5; bases outside the gene matches: 3.

This clonotype was seen a handful of times. A much larger clone sits a single nucleotide away, making a read error possible. This chain connects TRBV4-3 to TRBJ2-7; D unclear. Germline CDR1 and CDR2: LGHNA and YSLEER. This CDR3 has 15 residues. The germline V and J ends were trimmed by 0 bases and 2 bases, with 11 bases remaining between them. This CDR3 reads CASSQELIGTYEQYF. DNA for the CDR3: TGCGCCAGCAGCCAAGAATTGATTGGGACCTACGAGCAGTACTTC.

The J gene is TRBJ1-1, the V gene TRBV24-1; D is undetermined. The length of the CDR3 is 13 residues. Germline V gene data show CDR1 as KGHDR and CDR2 as SFDVKD. Between the trimmed V and J ends, which lost 9 bases and 3 bases, there was a span of 13 bases. The CDR3 DNA follows: TGTGCCACCCGATCAAGCGGGTACACTGAAGCTTTCTTT. It is translated as CATRSSGYTEAFF.

J is TRBJ1-2 and V is TRBV28; D may be TRBD1 (6 bases). Germline V CDR1 and CDR2: MDHEN, SYDVKM. The length of the CDR3 is 14 residues. V lost 5 bases to trimming and J lost 1 base, with 11 bases between them. The CDR3 DNA is TGTGCCAGCAGTCCGGGACACAATAACTATGGCTACACCTTC. It is translated as CASSPGHNNYGYTF.

This clonotype was picked up many times. The CDR3 DNA reads TGTGCCAGCAGTTTATTTGGGACAGGGATGGATACGCAGTATTTT. Amino acids: CASSLFGTGMDTQYF. V usage is TRBV28 and J usage is TRBJ2-3, with 9 bases aligning to TRBD1. Germline CDR1 reads MDHEN; CDR2 reads SYDVKM. The CDR3 is 15 amino acids. V lost 1 base and J lost 6; bases outside the gene matches: 5.

This clonotype has a count of ten or more. This sequence joins TRBV13 and TRBJ1-1; 8 positions agree with TRBD1. The CDR3 sequence is 14 residues long. V shed 1 base, J shed 10 bases, and the junction held 8 bases outside the gene matches. Germline V CDR1 and CDR2: PRHDT, FYEKMQ (reference sequence). The DNA for the CDR3 is TGTGCCAGCAGCTTAGCGGGGGACAGGTGGGGAGCTTTCTTT. Its translation: CASSLAGDRWGAFF.

On this clonotype: Possible read error: a much larger clone is one base away. The J gene is TRBJ1-1, the V gene TRBV12-3 or TRBV12-4, with 7 bases identical to TRBD1. V shed 4 bases, J shed 11 bases, and the junction held 7 bases outside the gene matches. This CDR3 region has 12 residues. CDR3 residues: CASSSRGVEAFF. The CDR3 nucleotides read TGTGCCAGCAGTTCCAGGGGGGTGGAGGCTTTCTTT.

About this clonotype: A read error may be the cause here, since a much bigger clone is one base away. The CDR3 loop is CASTRRNRSNQPQHF. The DNA of the CDR3 is TGTGCCAGCACCCGAAGGAACAGATCCAATCAGCCCCAGCATTTT. V is TRBV6-1 and J is TRBJ1-5; D gene ambiguous. This CDR3 has 15 amino acids. V gave up 7 bases and J gave up 3 bases, with 16 bases separating them. Germline values: CDR1 MNHNS, CDR2 SASEGT.